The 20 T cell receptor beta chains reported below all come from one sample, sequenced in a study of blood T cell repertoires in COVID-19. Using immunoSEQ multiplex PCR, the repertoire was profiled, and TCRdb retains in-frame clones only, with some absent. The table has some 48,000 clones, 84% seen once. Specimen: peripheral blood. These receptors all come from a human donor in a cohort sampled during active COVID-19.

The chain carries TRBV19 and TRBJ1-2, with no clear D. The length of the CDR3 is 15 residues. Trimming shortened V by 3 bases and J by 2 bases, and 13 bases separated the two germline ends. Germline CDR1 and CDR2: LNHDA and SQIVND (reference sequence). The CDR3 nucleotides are TGTGCCAGTAGTATGAATTCGGGGAACAACTATGGCTACACCTTC. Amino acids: CASSMNSGNNYGYTF.

Here the CDR3 DNA reads TGTGCCAGCAGCTTTTTAAGGTCCGGGTACGAGCAGTACGTC. Its translation: CASSFLRSGYEQYV. The chain is built from TRBV5-6 and TRBJ2-7; D unresolved. In germline, CDR1 is SGHDT, CDR2 YYEEEE. The CDR3 consists of 14 residues. V was shortened by 2 bases and J by 4 bases, with 13 bases between the two germline ends.

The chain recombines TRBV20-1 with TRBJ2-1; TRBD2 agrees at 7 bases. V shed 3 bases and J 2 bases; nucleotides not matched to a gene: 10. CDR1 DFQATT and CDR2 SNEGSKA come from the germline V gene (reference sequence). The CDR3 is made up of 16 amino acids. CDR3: CSASRGLLATYNEQFF. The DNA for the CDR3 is TGCAGTGCTAGTCGGGGCCTACTAGCGACCTACAATGAGCAGTTCTTC.

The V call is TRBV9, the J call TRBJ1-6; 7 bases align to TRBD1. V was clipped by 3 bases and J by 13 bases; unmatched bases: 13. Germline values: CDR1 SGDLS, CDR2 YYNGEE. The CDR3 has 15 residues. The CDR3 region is CASSARQGEGAPLHF. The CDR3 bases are TGTGCCAGCAGCGCGCGACAGGGAGAAGGCGCGCCCCTCCACTTT.

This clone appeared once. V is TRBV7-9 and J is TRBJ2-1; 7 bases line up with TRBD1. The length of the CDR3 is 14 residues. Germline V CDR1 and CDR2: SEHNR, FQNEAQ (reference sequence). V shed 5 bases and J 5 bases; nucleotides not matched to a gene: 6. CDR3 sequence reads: CASSDGDRNNEQFF. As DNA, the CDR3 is TGTGCCAGCAGCGACGGGGACAGAAACAATGAGCAGTTCTTC.

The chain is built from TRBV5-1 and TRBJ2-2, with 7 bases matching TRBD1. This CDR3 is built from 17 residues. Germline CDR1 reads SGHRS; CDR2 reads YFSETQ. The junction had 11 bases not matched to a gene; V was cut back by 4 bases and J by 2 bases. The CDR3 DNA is TGCGCCAGCAGCGTCGTTAGGACAGGCGAAAACACCGGGGAGCTGTTTTTT. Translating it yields CASSVVRTGENTGELFF.

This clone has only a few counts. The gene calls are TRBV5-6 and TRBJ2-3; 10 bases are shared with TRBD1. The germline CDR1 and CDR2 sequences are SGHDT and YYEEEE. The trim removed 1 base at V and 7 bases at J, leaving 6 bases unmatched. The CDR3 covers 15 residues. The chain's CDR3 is CASSLLGQGRHTQYF. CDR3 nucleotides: TGTGCCAGCAGCTTGTTGGGACAGGGGAGGCATACGCAGTATTTT.

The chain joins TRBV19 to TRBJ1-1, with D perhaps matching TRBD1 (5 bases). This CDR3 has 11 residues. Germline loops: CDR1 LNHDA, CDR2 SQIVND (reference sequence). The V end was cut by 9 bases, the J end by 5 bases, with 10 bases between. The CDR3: CASLRGTEAFF. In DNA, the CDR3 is TGTGCCAGCCTTAGGGGAACTGAAGCTTTCTTT.

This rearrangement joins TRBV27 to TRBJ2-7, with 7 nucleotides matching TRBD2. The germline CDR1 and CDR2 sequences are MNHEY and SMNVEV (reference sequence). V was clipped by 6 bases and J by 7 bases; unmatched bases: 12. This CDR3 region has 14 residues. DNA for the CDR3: TGTGCCAGCAGCCGGGACGTCGGGGGAGGGGAGCAGTACGTC. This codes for CASSRDVGGGEQYV.

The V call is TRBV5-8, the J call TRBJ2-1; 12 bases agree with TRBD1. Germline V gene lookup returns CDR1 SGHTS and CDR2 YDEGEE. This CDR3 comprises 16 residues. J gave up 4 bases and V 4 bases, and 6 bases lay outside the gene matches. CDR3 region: CASSRGTGGGYNEQFF. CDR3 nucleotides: TGTGCCAGCAGCAGAGGGACAGGGGGCGGTTACAATGAGCAGTTCTTC.

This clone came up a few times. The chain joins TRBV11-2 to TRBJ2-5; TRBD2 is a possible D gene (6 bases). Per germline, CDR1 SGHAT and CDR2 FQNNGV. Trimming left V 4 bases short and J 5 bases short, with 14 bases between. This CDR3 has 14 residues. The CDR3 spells CASSSWGGEETQYF. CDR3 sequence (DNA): TGTGCCAGCAGCTCGTGGGGCGGGGAGGAGACCCAGTACTTC.

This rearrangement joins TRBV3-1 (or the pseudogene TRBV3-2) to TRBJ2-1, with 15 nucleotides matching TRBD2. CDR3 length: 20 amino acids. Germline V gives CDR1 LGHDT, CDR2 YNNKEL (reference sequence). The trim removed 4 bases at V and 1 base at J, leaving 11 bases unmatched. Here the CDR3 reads CASSPRTSGGASGSYNEQFF. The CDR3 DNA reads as TGTGCCAGCAGCCCTCGGACTAGCGGGGGGGCCTCGGGGTCCTACAATGAGCAGTTCTTC.

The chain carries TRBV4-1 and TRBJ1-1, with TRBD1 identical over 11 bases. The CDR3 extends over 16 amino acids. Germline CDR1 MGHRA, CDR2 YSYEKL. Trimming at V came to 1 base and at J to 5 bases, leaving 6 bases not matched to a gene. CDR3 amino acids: CASSQGTGGARTEAFF. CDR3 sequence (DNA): TGCGCCAGCAGCCAAGGGACAGGGGGCGCGAGGACTGAAGCTTTCTTT.

The DNA for the CDR3 is TGTGCCAGCAGCCAAGGGACAGGGGGCATAAAGACCCAGTACTTC. It yields the protein CASSQGTGGIKTQYF. This chain links TRBV3-1 (or the pseudogene TRBV3-2) with TRBJ2-5, with 11 bases lining up with TRBD1. The CDR3 has 15 residues. The V gene end was trimmed by 1 base and the J gene end by 6 bases; junction bases not matched to a gene: 4. From germline, CDR1 is LGHDT and CDR2 YNNKEL (reference sequence).

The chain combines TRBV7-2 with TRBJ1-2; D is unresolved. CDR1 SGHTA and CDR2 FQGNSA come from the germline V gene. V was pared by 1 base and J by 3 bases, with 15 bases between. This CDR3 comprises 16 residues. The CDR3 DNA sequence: TGTGCCAGCAGCTTAGTTCACCCGGGAGGAGACTATGGCTACACCTTC. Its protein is CASSLVHPGGDYGYTF.

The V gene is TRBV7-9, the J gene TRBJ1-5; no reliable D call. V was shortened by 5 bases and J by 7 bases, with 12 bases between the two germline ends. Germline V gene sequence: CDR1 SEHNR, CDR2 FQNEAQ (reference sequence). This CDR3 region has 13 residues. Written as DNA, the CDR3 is TGTGCCAGCAGCGCGGTTTCGGGACAGCCCCAGCATTTT. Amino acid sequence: CASSAVSGQPQHF. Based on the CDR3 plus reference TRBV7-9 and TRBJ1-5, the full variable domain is DTGVSQNPRHKITKRGQNVTFRCDPISEHNRLYWYRQTLGQGPEFLTYFQNEAQLEKSRLLSDRFSAERPKGSFSTLEIQRTEQGDSAMYLCASSAVSGQPQHFGDGTRLSIL.

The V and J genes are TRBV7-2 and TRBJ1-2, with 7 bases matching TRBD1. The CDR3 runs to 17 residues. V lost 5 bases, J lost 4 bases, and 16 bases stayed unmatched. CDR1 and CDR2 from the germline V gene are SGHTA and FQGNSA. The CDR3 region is CASSPSPIKTGPYGYTF. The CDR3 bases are TGTGCCAGCAGCCCATCCCCTATTAAGACAGGGCCCTATGGCTACACCTTC.

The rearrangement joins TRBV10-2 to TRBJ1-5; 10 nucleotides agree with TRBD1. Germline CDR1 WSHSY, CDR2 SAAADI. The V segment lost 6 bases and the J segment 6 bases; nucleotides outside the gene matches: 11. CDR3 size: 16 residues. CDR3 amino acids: CASSLMDRGISQPQHF. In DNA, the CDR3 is TGCGCCAGCAGCCTGATGGACAGGGGGATCTCTCAGCCCCAGCATTTT.

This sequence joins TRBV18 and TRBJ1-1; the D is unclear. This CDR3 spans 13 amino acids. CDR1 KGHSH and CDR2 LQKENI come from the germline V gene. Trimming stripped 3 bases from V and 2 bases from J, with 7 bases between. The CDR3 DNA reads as TGTGCCAGCTCACCCGGGTACAACACTGAAGCTTTCTTT. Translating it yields CASSPGYNTEAFF.

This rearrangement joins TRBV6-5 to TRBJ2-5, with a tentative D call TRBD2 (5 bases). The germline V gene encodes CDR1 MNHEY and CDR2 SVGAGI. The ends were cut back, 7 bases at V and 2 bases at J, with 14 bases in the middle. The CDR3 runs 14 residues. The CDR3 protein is CASTRRTEQETQYF. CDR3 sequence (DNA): TGTGCCAGCACCCGACGGACTGAACAAGAGACCCAGTACTTC.